The 28 T cell receptor beta chains below come from one sample, sequenced in a study of metastatic and nonmetastatic thyroid tumors. TCRdb re-analyzed the PCR reads through MiXCR. The sample lists tens of thousands of clones; approximately 16% were seen once. None of the patients had undergone any treatment ahead of thyroid surgery. Sequencing used blood. All receptors come from a male donor with papillary thyroid cancer or a benign thyroid nodule (not recorded which). Some clones in this sample may be carry-over from other donors' samples.

With respect to this clone: An end of the junction differs from the germline gene, which may be a read error. The identical CDR3 is also encoded by other nucleotide sequences in the sample. V is TRBV6-6 and J is TRBJ1-4, with D perhaps matching TRBD1 (6 bases). Per germline, CDR1 MNHNY and CDR2 SVGAGI (reference sequence). The CDR3 has 15 amino acids. CDR3 loop: CASSYHRATNEKLFF. CDR3 bases: TGTGCTAGCAGTTACCACAGGGCAACTAATGAAAAACTTTTTTTT.

At least ten counts were recorded for this clone. The chain joins TRBV5-4 to TRBJ2-5; perhaps TRBD1 as D (6 bases). The CDR3 runs 16 residues. Germline CDR1 reads SGHNT; CDR2 reads YYREEE (reference sequence). The V gene lost 3 bases and the J gene lost 0 bases, with 15 bases spanning the gap. CDR3 sequence (DNA): TGTGCCAGCAGCTCGGGACACGGTTTGTACCAAGAGACCCAGTACTTC. This sequence encodes CASSSGHGLYQETQYF.

Comments on this clone: The same CDR3 is also encoded by other DNA sequences in this sample. V gene TRBV12-3 or TRBV12-4 combines with J gene TRBJ2-1; D possibly corresponds to TRBD2 (6 bases). The CDR3 covers 13 residues. Trimming pared 8 bases from V and 8 bases from J, leaving 16 bases between. CDR3 sequence: CASGLWTGDEQFF. The CDR3 coding sequence is TGTGCCAGCGGCCTATGGACGGGAGATGAGCAGTTCTTC.

This clone was picked up a small number of times. The chain links TRBV24-1 to TRBJ2-5; D is ambiguous. The V end lost 1 base, the J end lost 0 bases, and 8 bases lay between the germline ends. In germline, CDR1 is KGHDR, CDR2 SFDVKD. The CDR3 loop spans 15 amino acids. The CDR3 reads CATSDFGRDQETQYF. CDR3 DNA sequence: TGTGCCACCAGTGATTTTGGCCGTGACCAAGAGACCCAGTACTTC.

This clone was counted at least ten times. The V gene is TRBV28, the J gene TRBJ1-2; D gene unclear. Between the trimmed V and J ends, which lost 4 bases and 6 bases, there was a span of 9 bases. CDR3 length equals 12 residues. Germline V gene sequence: CDR1 MDHEN, CDR2 SYDVKM. The CDR3 loop reads CASSSAVDGYTF. The CDR3 nucleotides are TGTGCCAGCAGTTCGGCGGTGGATGGCTACACCTTC.

This clone was counted between two and nine times. The V call is TRBV28, the J call TRBJ1-4, with TRBD1 as a possible D gene (6 bases). CDR3 length equals 14 residues. V lost 4 bases and J 7 bases, leaving 13 bases between the germline ends. The V gene's germline CDR1 is MDHEN and CDR2 SYDVKM. CDR3 DNA sequence: TGTGCCAGCAGTTCCCCGGGGGCGCGTGAAAAACTGTTTTTT. It is translated as CASSSPGAREKLFF. Full variable domain (outside the CDR3, taken from reference TRBV28 and TRBJ1-4): DVKVTQSSRYLVKRTGEKVFLECVQDMDHENMFWYRQDPGLGLRLIYFSYDVKMKEKGDIPEGYSVSREKKERFSLILESASTNQTSMYLCASSSPGAREKLFFGSGTQLSVL.

This clone was detected only once. The rearrangement uses TRBV9 and TRBJ1-1, with D possibly matching TRBD1 (6 bases). Germline CDR1 is SGDLS and CDR2 is YYNGEE. The CDR3 length is 14 residues. The germline V and J ends were trimmed by 0 bases and 3 bases, with 9 bases remaining between them. CDR3 nucleotide sequence: TGTGCCAGCAGCGTAGGGCAGGGGTACACTGAAGCTTTCTTT. It yields the protein CASSVGQGYTEAFF.

This clone occurred a few times. This chain uses TRBV15 with TRBJ2-7; D possibly uses TRBD1 or TRBD2 (5 bases each). The CDR3 contains 16 residues. Germline V gene lookup returns CDR1 LNHNV and CDR2 YYDKDF (reference sequence). The germline V and J ends were trimmed by 0 bases and 7 bases, with 19 bases remaining between them. In DNA, the CDR3 is TGTGCCACCAGCAGAGAATCCCCGGGGACCTATGAAGAGCAGTACTTC. Translated: CATSRESPGTYEEQYF.

This clone ranks as medium-sized. J is TRBJ2-7 and V is TRBV12-3 or TRBV12-4, with D possibly TRBD1 on 6 matching bases. Trimming took off 3 bases at V and 6 bases at J, with 9 bases between the two ends. This CDR3 spans 12 amino acids. CDR3 sequence: CASSLDRLEQYF. As DNA, the CDR3 is TGTGCCAGCAGTTTGGACAGACTCGAGCAGTACTTC.

At least ten counts were recorded for this clone. The chain couples TRBV5-1 to TRBJ2-1; 8 nucleotides agree with TRBD2. V lost 1 base and J lost 0; bases outside the gene matches: 6. This CDR3 is built from 17 residues. Germline-derived CDR1 and CDR2 are SGHRS and YFSETQ. The CDR3 bases are TGCGCCAGCAGCTTGACGAGCGGGAGATACTCCTACAATGAGCAGTTCTTC. Translated, it gives CASSLTSGRYSYNEQFF.

This clone was picked up many times. This sequence joins TRBV2 and TRBJ1-5; no clear D. The V gene lost 4 bases and the J gene lost 2 bases, with 12 bases spanning the gap. CDR1 and CDR2 from the germline V gene are SNHLY and FYNNEI. The CDR3 is 15 residues long. The CDR3 loop is CASSAGSEGNQPQHF. The CDR3 DNA reads TGTGCCAGCAGTGCGGGGTCAGAAGGCAATCAGCCCCAGCATTTT.

The sample holds many counts of this clone. V is TRBV2 and J is TRBJ1-6, with D perhaps matching TRBD1 (5 bases). The V end lost 7 bases, the J end lost 10 bases, and 17 bases lay between the germline ends. Germline V gene data show CDR1 as SNHLY and CDR2 as FYNNEI. This CDR3 spans 14 amino acids. The CDR3 reads CASNRERGESPLHF. The CDR3 coding sequence is TGTGCCAGCAATAGGGAAAGGGGAGAGTCACCCCTCCACTTT.

This clone was seen many times. The V call is TRBV9, the J call TRBJ1-6; D is unclear. V shed 0 bases and J shed 8 bases, with 6 bases lying between them. CDR1 is SGDLS, CDR2 YYNGEE, per germline. The CDR3 spans 13 residues. The CDR3 here is CASSVGGDSPLHF. Here the CDR3 DNA reads TGTGCCAGCAGCGTAGGCGGGGATTCACCCCTCCACTTT. The whole variable domain, filled in from reference TRBV9 and TRBJ1-6, reads DSGVTQTPKHLITATGQRVTLRCSPRSGDLSVYWYQQSLDQGLQFLIQYYNGEERAKGNILERFSAQQFPDLHSELNLSSLELGDSALYFCASSVGGDSPLHFGNGTRLTVT.

This clone is medium-sized by share. The CDR3 spells CASIGDRGTTSGRDEQFF. The CDR3 region has the DNA TGTGCCAGCATAGGCGATAGAGGGACGACTAGCGGGAGGGATGAGCAGTTCTTC. The genes are TRBV12-3 or TRBV12-4 and TRBJ2-1, with 14 positions matching TRBD2. V shed 7 bases, J shed 8 bases, and the junction held 16 bases outside the gene matches. This CDR3 region has 18 residues.

In its sample, this clone was seen many times. V gene TRBV4-2 combines with J gene TRBJ2-3; 10 nucleotides match TRBD1. Germline V gene lookup returns CDR1 LGHNA and CDR2 YNFKEQ. The trim removed 5 bases at V and 3 bases at J, leaving 11 bases unmatched. The CDR3 covers 17 residues. As DNA, the CDR3 is TGTGCCAGCAGCGGACAGGGGGACGGGACGGGGACAGATACGCAGTATTTT. Protein: CASSGQGDGTGTDTQYF.

This clone was counted between two and nine times. V is TRBV12-3 or TRBV12-4 and J is TRBJ2-7; D perhaps matches TRBD1 (5 bases). With 2 bases removed from V and 6 bases from J, the gap between germline ends came to 11 bases. The CDR3 extends over 13 amino acids. CDR3 nucleotides: TGTGCCAGCAGTTTAACCAGGGCCAGCGAGCAGTACTTC. This codes for CASSLTRASEQYF.

There are a few counts of this clone. The chain recombines TRBV12-3 or TRBV12-4 with TRBJ2-1, with 7 nucleotides matching TRBD1. V lost 4 bases to trimming and J lost 9 bases; unmatched junction nucleotides: 15. This CDR3 comprises 16 residues. As DNA, the CDR3 is TGTGCCAGCAGTTCCTTGTCTGGACAGGCGCAAGGTGAGCAGTTCTTC. The encoded protein is CASSSLSGQAQGEQFF.

The table lists this clone with many counts. This rearrangement joins TRBV7-6 to TRBJ2-7, with D perhaps matching TRBD1 (6 bases). The CDR3 is 14 amino acids. V was shortened by 1 base and J by 9 bases, with 16 bases between the two germline ends. CDR1 and CDR2 (germline): SGHVS, FNYEAQ. As DNA, the CDR3 is TGTGCCAGCAGCTTAGAAGGACAGCTGGGGCGGCAGTACTTC. It codes for CASSLEGQLGRQYF. The variable domain in full, with the rest retrieved from reference TRBV7-6 and TRBJ2-7, is GAGVSQSPRYKVTKRGQDVALRCDPISGHVSLYWYRQALGQGPEFLTYFNYEAQQDKSGLPNDRFSAERPEGSISTLTIQRTEQRDSAMYRCASSLEGQLGRQYFGPGTRLTVT.

This rearrangement joins TRBV6-9 to TRBJ2-1; 10 positions agree with TRBD1. The germline gives CDR1 MNHGY, CDR2 SVAAGI. The J segment lost 2 bases and the V segment lost 7 bases, leaving 20 bases of the junction unmatched. The CDR3 runs 20 residues. CDR3: CASIFRDRGSSGWPYNEQFF. DNA of the CDR3: TGTGCCAGCATATTCCGGGACAGGGGAAGTAGCGGATGGCCCTACAATGAGCAGTTCTTC.

This clone was recorded at least ten times. The chain links TRBV20-1 to TRBJ1-2; TRBD1 might be the D (5 bases). The CDR3 runs to 16 residues. CDR1 and CDR2 from the germline V gene are DFQATT and SNEGSKA (reference sequence). Trimming removed 3 bases from V and 2 bases from J, with 19 bases in between. CDR3 DNA: TGCAGTGCTAGGGTCCAGGGAGGGGTGGGGAACTATGGCTACACCTTC. It translates to CSARVQGGVGNYGYTF.

This clone has at least ten counts. This chain connects TRBV7-6 to TRBJ2-1; maybe TRBD2 (5 bases). Per the germline V gene, CDR1 is SGHVS and CDR2 is FNYEAQ. Trimming pared 1 base from V and 10 bases from J, leaving 11 bases between. The CDR3 sequence is 13 residues long. CDR3 coding DNA: TGTGCCAGCAGCTTAGGGGGAGCGGCCGAGCAGTTCTTC. Its protein product is CASSLGGAAEQFF. Full variable domain (missing parts from reference TRBV7-6 and TRBJ2-1): GAGVSQSPRYKVTKRGQDVALRCDPISGHVSLYWYRQALGQGPEFLTYFNYEAQQDKSGLPNDRFSAERPEGSISTLTIQRTEQRDSAMYRCASSLGGAAEQFFGPGTRLTVL.

Notes on this clone: At one of its ends the junction is not consistent with the germline gene, which may arise from a read error. The V gene is TRBV3-1, the J gene TRBJ2-7, with D possibly called TRBD1 or TRBD2 (5 bases each). Germline CDR1 LGHDT, CDR2 YNNKEL (reference sequence). This CDR3 comprises 16 residues. The CDR3 DNA follows: TGTGCTAGCAGCCATCCCCCGTGGACTGGGACGTACGAGCAGTACTTC. It is translated as CASSHPPWTGTYEQYF.

Judged by abundance, this clone is medium-sized. The chain employs TRBV27 and TRBJ2-7; TRBD2 matches 10 bases. This CDR3 is built from 18 residues. Germline CDR1 and CDR2: MNHEY and SMNVEV (reference sequence). The ends lost 5 bases at V and 2 bases at J; junction bases unmatched: 15. The CDR3 nucleotides read TGTGCCAGCAGTACGGACAGGGTCACCGGGACTAGCGCCTACGAGCAGTACTTC. This gives the protein CASSTDRVTGTSAYEQYF.

This clone has a handful of counts. The rearrangement uses TRBV24-1 and TRBJ2-3; tentative D call: TRBD2 (6 bases). The CDR3 covers 15 residues. Germline lookup yields CDR1 KGHDR and CDR2 SFDVKD. V lost 4 bases and J lost 0, with 10 bases in between. CDR3 nucleotides: TGTGCCACCAGTGAGACCGGGAGAAGCACAGATACGCAGTATTTT. Its translation: CATSETGRSTDTQYF.

This clone was seen a handful of times. The J gene is TRBJ2-7, the V gene TRBV6-1, with no clear D. The length of the CDR3 is 11 residues. CDR1 is MNHNS, CDR2 SASEGT, per germline. Trimming pared 5 bases from V and 7 bases from J, leaving 9 bases between. The CDR3 DNA is TGTGCCAGCAGTCCCCGTTTGGAGCAGTACTTC. Protein: CASSPRLEQYF.

Note on this clone: The junction differs from germline at one of its ends, possibly a read error. V and J are TRBV28 and TRBJ2-3, with D unresolved. CDR3 length equals 13 residues. Germline V lookup: CDR1 MDHEN, CDR2 SYDVKM. The CDR3 region is CASGAASTYTQYF. The CDR3 DNA sequence: TGTGCCAGCGGTGCCGCGAGCACATATACGCAGTATTTT.

This clone was seen at least ten times. This sequence joins TRBV9 and TRBJ1-5; the match to TRBD1 covers 7 bases. The ends lost 3 bases at V and 4 bases at J; junction bases unmatched: 7. The CDR3 totals 15 residues. Germline values: CDR1 SGDLS, CDR2 YYNGEE. CDR3 sequence reads: CASSATGVGNQPQHF. CDR3 nucleotides: TGTGCCAGCAGCGCTACAGGGGTTGGGAATCAGCCCCAGCATTTT.

This clone was seen many times. V usage is TRBV30 and J usage is TRBJ1-5; 11 bases agree with TRBD1. The CDR3 length is 14 residues. Germline CDR1 and CDR2: GTSNPN and SVGIG (reference sequence). The ends lost 3 bases at V and 4 bases at J; junction bases unmatched: 2. CDR3 bases: TGTGCCTGGAGCGGGACAGGGGGAAATCAGCCCCAGCATTTT. Translation gives CAWSGTGGNQPQHF.